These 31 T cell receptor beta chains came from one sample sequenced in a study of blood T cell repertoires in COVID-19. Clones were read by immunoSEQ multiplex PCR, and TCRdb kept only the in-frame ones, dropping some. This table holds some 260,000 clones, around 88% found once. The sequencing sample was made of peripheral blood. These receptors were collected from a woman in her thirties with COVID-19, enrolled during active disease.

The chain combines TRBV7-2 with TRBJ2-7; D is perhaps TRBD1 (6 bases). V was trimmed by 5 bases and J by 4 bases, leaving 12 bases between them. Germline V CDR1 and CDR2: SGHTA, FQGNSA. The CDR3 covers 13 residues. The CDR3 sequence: CASSPRGRYEQYV. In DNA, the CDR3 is TGTGCCAGCAGCCCCAGGGGCCGATACGAGCAGTACGTC.

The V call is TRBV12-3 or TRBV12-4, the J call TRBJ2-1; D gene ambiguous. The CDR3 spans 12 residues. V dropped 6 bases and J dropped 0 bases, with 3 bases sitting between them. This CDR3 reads CASSRSYNEQFF. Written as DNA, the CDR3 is TGTGCCAGCAGCCGCTCCTACAATGAGCAGTTCTTC.

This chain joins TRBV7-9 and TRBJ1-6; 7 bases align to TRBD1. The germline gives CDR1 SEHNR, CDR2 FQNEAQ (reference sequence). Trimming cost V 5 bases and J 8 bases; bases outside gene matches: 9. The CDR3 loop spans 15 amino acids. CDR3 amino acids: CASSNDRELDSPLHF. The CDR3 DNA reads TGTGCCAGCAGCAACGACAGGGAACTAGATTCACCCCTCCACTTT. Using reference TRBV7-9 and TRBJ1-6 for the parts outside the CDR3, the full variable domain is DTGVSQNPRHKITKRGQNVTFRCDPISEHNRLYWYRQTLGQGPEFLTYFQNEAQLEKSRLLSDRFSAERPKGSFSTLEIQRTEQGDSAMYLCASSNDRELDSPLHFGNGTRLTVT.

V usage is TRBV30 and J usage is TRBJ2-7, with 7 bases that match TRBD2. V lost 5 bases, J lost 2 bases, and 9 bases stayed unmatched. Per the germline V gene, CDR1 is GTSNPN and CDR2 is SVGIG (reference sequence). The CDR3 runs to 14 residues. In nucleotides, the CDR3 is TGTGCCTGGTCCCTAGGGGACTACGCCTACGAGCAGTACGTC. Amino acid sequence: CAWSLGDYAYEQYV.

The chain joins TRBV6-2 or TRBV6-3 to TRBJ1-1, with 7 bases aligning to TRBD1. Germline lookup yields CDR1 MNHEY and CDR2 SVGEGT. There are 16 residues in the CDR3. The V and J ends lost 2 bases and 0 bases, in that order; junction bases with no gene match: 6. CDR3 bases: TGTGCCAGCAGTTACGGGATAGGGGGCATGAACACTGAAGCTTTCTTT. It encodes CASSYGIGGMNTEAFF.

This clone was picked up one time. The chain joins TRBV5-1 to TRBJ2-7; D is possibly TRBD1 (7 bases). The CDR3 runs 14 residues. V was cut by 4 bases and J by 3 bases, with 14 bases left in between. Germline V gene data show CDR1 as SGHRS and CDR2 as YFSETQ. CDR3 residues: CASSPGGGIYEQYF. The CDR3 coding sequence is TGCGCCAGCAGCCCCGGAGGGGGCATCTACGAGCAGTACTTC.

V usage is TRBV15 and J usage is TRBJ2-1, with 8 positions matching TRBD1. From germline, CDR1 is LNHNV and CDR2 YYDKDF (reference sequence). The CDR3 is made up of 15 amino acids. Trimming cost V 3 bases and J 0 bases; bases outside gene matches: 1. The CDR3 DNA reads TGTGCCACCAGCAGGGGACAGGACTCCTACAATGAGCAGTTCTTC. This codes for CATSRGQDSYNEQFF.

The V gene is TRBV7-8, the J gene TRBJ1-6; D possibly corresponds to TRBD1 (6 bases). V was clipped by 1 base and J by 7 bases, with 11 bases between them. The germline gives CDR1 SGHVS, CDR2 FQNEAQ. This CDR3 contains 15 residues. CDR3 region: CASSLGGQGNSPLHF. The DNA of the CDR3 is TGTGCCAGCAGCTTAGGTGGGCAGGGGAATTCACCCCTCCACTTT.

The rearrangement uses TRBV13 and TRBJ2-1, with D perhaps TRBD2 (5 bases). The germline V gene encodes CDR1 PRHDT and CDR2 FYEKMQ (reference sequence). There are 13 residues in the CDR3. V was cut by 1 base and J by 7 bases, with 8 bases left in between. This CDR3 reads CASSLAGGNEQFF. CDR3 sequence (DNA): TGTGCCAGCAGCTTAGCGGGCGGGAATGAGCAGTTCTTC.

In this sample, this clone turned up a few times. CDR3 sequence (DNA): TGTGCCAGCAGCGAGATCGGGAGGGGGGGAATGGCGGGAGGGCGCAATGAGCAGTTCTTC. Its translation: CASSEIGRGGMAGGRNEQFF. This chain links TRBV13 with TRBJ2-1; 9 bases are a match to TRBD2. The J segment lost 6 bases and the V segment lost 5 bases, leaving 23 bases of the junction unmatched. This CDR3 has 20 amino acids. The germline gives CDR1 PRHDT, CDR2 FYEKMQ (reference sequence).

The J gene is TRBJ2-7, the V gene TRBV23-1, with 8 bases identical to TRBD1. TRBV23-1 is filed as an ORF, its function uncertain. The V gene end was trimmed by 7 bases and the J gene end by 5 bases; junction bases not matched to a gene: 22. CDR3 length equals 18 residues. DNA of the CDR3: TGCGCCAGCATTTATACTGGGGGTTTTGGACAGGGAGGTCACGAGCAGTACGTC. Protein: CASIYTGGFGQGGHEQYV.

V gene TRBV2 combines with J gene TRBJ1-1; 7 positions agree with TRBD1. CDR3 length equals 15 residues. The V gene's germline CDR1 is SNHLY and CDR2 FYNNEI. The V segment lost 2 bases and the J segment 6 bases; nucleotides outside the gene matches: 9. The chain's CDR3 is CASSELRGLGAEAFF. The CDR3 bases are TGTGCCAGCAGTGAATTAAGGGGGCTGGGTGCTGAAGCTTTCTTT.

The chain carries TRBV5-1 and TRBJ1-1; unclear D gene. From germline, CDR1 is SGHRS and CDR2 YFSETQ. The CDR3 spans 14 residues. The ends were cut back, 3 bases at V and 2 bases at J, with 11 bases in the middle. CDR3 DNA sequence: TGCGCCAGCAGCTCCGGGGTGGCAAACACTGAAGCTTTCTTT. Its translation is CASSSGVANTEAFF. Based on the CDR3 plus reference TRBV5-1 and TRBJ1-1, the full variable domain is KAGVTQTPRYLIKTRGQQVTLSCSPISGHRSVSWYQQTPGQGLQFLFEYFSETQRNKGNFPGRFSGRQFSNSRSEMNVSTLELGDSALYLCASSSGVANTEAFFGQGTRLTVV.

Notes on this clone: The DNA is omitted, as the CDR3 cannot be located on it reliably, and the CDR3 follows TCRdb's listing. This chain's CDR3 is CASRHLVGYGISGANVLTF. This chain connects TRBV12-2 to TRBJ2-6; whether TRBD2, the table's D call, matches the DNA was not checked. TRBV12-2 has pseudogene status. The CDR3 is 19 residues long, ends included.

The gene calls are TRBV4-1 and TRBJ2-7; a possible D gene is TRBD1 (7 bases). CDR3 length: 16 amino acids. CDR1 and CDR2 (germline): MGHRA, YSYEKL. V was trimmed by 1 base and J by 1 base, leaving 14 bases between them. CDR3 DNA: TGCGCCAGCAGCCAAGGTCCCCCAGGGGGGTCCTACGAGCAGTACTTC. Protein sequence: CASSQGPPGGSYEQYF.

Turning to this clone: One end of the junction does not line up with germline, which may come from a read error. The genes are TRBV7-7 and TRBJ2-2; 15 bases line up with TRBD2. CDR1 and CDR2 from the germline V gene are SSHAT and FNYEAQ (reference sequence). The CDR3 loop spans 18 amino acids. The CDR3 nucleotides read TGTGCTAGCAGCTCGGGACTAGCGGGAGGACCAAACACCGGGGAGCTGTTTTTT. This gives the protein CASSSGLAGGPNTGELFF.

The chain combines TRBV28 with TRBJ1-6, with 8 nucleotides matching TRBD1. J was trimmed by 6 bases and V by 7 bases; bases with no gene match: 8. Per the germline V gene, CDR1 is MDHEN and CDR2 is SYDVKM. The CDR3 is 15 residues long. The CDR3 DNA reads TGTGCCAGCACCATGACAGGGGTGCGTAATTCACCCCTCCACTTT. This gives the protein CASTMTGVRNSPLHF.

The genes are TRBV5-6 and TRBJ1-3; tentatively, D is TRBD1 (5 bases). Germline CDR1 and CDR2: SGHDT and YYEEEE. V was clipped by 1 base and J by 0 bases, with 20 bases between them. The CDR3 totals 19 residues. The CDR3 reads CASSLLGVLTPISGNTIYF. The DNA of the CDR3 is TGTGCCAGCAGCTTGTTAGGGGTCCTAACTCCAATCTCTGGAAACACCATATATTTT.

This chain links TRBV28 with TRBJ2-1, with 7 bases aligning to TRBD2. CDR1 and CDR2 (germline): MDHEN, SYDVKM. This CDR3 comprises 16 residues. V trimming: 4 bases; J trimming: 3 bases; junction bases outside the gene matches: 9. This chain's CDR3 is CASSSNKRGYYNEQFF. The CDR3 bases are TGTGCCAGCAGTTCCAACAAGCGGGGCTACTACAATGAGCAGTTCTTC.

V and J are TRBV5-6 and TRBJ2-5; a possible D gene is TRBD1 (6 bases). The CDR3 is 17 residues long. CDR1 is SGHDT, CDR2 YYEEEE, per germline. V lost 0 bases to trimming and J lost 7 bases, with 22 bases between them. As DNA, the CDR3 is TGTGCCAGCAGCTTGGTGGGGGCAGTGGCAGGATCCTTGACCCAGTACTTC. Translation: CASSLVGAVAGSLTQYF.

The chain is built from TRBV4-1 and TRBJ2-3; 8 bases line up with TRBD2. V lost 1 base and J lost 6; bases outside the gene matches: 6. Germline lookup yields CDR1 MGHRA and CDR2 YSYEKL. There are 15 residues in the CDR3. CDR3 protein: CASSQGTAGVDTQYF. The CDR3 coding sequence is TGCGCCAGCAGCCAAGGCACAGCGGGGGTTGATACGCAGTATTTT.

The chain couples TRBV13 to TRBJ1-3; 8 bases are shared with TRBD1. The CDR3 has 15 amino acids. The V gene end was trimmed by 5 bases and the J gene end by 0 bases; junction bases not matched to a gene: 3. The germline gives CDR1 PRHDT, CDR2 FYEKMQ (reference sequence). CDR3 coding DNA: TGTGCCAGCAGCCGGGGACAGGTCTCTGGAAACACCATATATTTT. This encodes CASSRGQVSGNTIYF.

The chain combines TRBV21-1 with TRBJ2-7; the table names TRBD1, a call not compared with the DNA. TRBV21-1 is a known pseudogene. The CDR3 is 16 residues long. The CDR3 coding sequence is TGTGCCAGCAGCAAAGACGGCCAGGCCGATACCTACGAGCAGTACGTC. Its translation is CASSKDGQADTYEQYV.

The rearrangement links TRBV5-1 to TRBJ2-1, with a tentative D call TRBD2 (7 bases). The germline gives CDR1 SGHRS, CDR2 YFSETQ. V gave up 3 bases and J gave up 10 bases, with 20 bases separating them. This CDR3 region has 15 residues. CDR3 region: CASSSGGGGPEEQFF. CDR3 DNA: TGCGCCAGCAGCTCCGGAGGCGGGGGCCCGGAAGAGCAGTTCTTC.

Here the CDR3 DNA reads TGTGCCAGCAGCCAGAGACAGGGGATCTCCTACAATGAGCAGTTCTTC. This encodes CASSQRQGISYNEQFF. This sequence joins TRBV28 and TRBJ2-1, with 8 bases identical to TRBD1. In germline, CDR1 is MDHEN, CDR2 SYDVKM. The CDR3 loop spans 16 amino acids. V lost 6 bases, J lost 0 bases, and 7 bases stayed unmatched.

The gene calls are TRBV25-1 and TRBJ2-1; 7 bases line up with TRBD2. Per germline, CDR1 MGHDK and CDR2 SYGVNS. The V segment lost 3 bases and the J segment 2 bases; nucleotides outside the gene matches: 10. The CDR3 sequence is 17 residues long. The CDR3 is CASSDMGLAVTYNEQFF. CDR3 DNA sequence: TGTGCCAGCAGTGATATGGGGCTAGCGGTAACCTACAATGAGCAGTTCTTC.

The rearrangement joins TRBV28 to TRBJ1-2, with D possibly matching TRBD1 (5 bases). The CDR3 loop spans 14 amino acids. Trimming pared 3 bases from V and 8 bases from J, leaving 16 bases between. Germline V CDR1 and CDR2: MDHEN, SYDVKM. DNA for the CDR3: TGTGCCAGCAGTTTTATGGGCAGGGAGGGCGGCTACACCTTC. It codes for CASSFMGREGGYTF.

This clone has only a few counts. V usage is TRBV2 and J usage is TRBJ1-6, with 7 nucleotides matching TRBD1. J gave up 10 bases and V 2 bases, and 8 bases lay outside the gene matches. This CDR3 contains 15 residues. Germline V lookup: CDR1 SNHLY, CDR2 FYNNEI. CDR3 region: CASSEQGVLESPLHF. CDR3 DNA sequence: TGTGCCAGCAGTGAACAGGGGGTTCTGGAGTCACCCCTCCACTTT.

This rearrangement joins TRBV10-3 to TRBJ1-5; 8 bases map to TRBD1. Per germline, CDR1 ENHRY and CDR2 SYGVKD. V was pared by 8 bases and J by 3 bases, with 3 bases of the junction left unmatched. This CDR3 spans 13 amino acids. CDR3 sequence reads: CAIRDRINQPQHF. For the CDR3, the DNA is TGTGCCATCCGGGACAGGATCAATCAGCCCCAGCATTTT.

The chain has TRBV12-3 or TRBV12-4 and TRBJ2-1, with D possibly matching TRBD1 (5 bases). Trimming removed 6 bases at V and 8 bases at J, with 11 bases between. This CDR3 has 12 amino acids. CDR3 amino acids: CASSYKGDEQFF. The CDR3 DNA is TGTGCCAGCAGCTACAAAGGGGATGAGCAGTTCTTC.

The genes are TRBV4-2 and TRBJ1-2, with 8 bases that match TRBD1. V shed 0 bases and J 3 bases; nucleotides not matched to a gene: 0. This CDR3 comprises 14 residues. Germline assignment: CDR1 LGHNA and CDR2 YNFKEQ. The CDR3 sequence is CASSQETGDYGYTF. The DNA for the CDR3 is TGTGCCAGCAGCCAAGAGACAGGGGACTATGGCTACACCTTC.